This is a list of T cell receptor beta chains from one sample in a study of blood T cells in healthy people across ages. TCRdb ran MiXCR on the 5' RACE reads and lists one entry per CDR3 protein. This sample has about 1 million distinct CDR3 sequences; 35% to 55% occur once, and the top ten carry 18%. Sequenced input: blood. The origin of the receptors is an older woman in good health. The CDR3 runs from the conserved cysteine through the conserved F or W. A D gene is named only where the DNA matches it firmly. Size values are once, few and many counts, or a class for expanded clones, and some rows have none.

v_call	clone_size	d_call	j_call	cdr3_nt	cdr3_aa
TRBV6-1	NA	NA	TRBJ2-4	TGTGCCAGCAGTGAACAGGGGCCTATTACCAAAAACATTCAGTACTTC	CASSEQGPITKNIQYF
TRBV20-1	NA	TRBD1	TRBJ2-5	TGCAGTGCTACCCCCGGGACAGGGTTGACGGGAAGAGAGACCCAGTACTTC	CSATPGTGLTGRETQYF
TRBV6-5	NA	NA	TRBJ2-7	TGTGCCAGCAGTCGGACTCTTGGGTCCTACGAGCAGTACTTC	CASSRTLGSYEQYF
TRBV27	NA	NA	TRBJ2-1	TGTGCCAGCAGTTTTTCATCCTCCTACAAGGAGCAGTTCTTC	CASSFSSSYKEQFF
TRBV27	NA	TRBD1	TRBJ2-1	TGTGCCAGCAGTTTACCTGGAGCCCCGGGACAGGGGATCCATGAGCAGTTCTTC	CASSLPGAPGQGIHEQFF
TRBV5-1	NA	NA	TRBJ2-3	TGCGCCAGCAGACCGGACAGCGATACGCAGTATTTT	CASRPDSDTQYF
TRBV20-1	once	TRBD1	TRBJ1-1	TGCAGTGGGGGACAGGGGGCCACTGAAGCTTTCTTT	CSGGQGATEAFF
TRBV7-3	NA	TRBD2	TRBJ2-1	TGTGCCAGCAGCTTAGGGGCTAGCGGGAAACAGTTCTTC	CASSLGASGKQFF
TRBV20-1	NA	TRBD2	TRBJ2-1	TGCAGTGCTAGTGGACTAGCGGTTAATGAGCAGTTCTTC	CSASGLAVNEQFF
TRBV6-5	NA	NA	TRBJ1-6	TGTGCCAGCACCCCGACCTGGGATTCACCCCTCCACTTT	CASTPTWDSPLHF
TRBV20-1	NA	NA	TRBJ1-2	TGCCAGACAGGAGACTATGGCTACACCTTC	CQTGDYGYTF
TRBV10-1	once	NA	TRBJ2-4	TGCGCCAGCAGTGAGTCGGGGGGCACGGCCAAAAACATTCAGTACTTC	CASSESGGTAKNIQYF
TRBV18	NA	TRBD1	TRBJ2-3	TGTGCCAGCTCACCACTGGGACAGGTCACAGATACGCAGTATTTT	CASSPLGQVTDTQYF
TRBV7-9	few	NA	TRBJ2-7	TGTGCCAGCAGCTCACCTTACGAACAGGCCGACGAGCAGTACTTC	CASSSPYEQADEQYF
TRBV7-9	NA	TRBD1	TRBJ1-1	TGTGCCAGCAGCCCTCAGGGGGCCGTCGTGACTGAAGCTTTCTTT	CASSPQGAVVTEAFF
TRBV9	once	NA	TRBJ2-7	TGTGCCAGCAGCGTAGTGGGAGACTCCTACGAGCAGTACTTC	CASSVVGDSYEQYF
TRBV29-1	NA	NA	TRBJ2-5	TGCGGCGTAGGGGACCAAGAGACCCAGTACTTC	CGVGDQETQYF
TRBV7-6	NA	NA	TRBJ1-2	TGTGCCAGCAGCAGTCAGACAGGCGCTAACTATGGCTACACCTTC	CASSSQTGANYGYTF
TRBV21-1	NA	NA	TRBJ2-3	TGTGCCAGCAGCAAAGCTCAACGTCTAGCGGATAACACAGATACGCAGTATTTT	CASSKAQRLADNTDTQYF
TRBV12-3/TRBV12-4	NA	NA	TRBJ1-1	TGTGCCAGCAGCCCACAACAGGGTTTAGGTGAAGCTTTCTTT	CASSPQQGLGEAFF
TRBV4-1	few	NA	TRBJ2-7	TGCGCCAGCAGTACCTTTACTGGGGCGGAAGTCTACGAGCAGTACTTC	CASSTFTGAEVYEQYF
TRBV29-1	NA	NA	TRBJ1-1	TGCAGCGTTTCGGGACCCGCTTCTGAAGCTTTCTTT	CSVSGPASEAFF
TRBV10-3	NA	NA	TRBJ2-1	TGTGCCATCAGTGGAGACGTCACCAATGAGCAGTTCTTC	CAISGDVTNEQFF
TRBV20-1	few	TRBD2	TRBJ2-1	TGCAGTGCTAGGGCAAGCGGGAGGGCCAGGGAGCAGTTCTTC	CSARASGRAREQFF
TRBV27	few	TRBD2	TRBJ2-3	TGTGCCAGCAGGTTAGCGGGAGGTAGCACAGATACGCAGTATTTT	CASRLAGGSTDTQYF
TRBV6-5	NA	TRBD2	TRBJ2-1	TGTGCCAGCAGTCGGGGACTAGCGGGAGGGTTGGGTGAGCAGTTCTTC	CASSRGLAGGLGEQFF
TRBV30	NA	NA	TRBJ1-5	TGTGCCTGGAGTCCTCGGGCCCAGACTAATTTGCCCCAGCATTTT	CAWSPRAQTNLPQHF
TRBV6-5	few	NA	TRBJ1-2	TGTGCCAGCAGTCTCGGGAGGGTTAACTATGGCTACACCTTC	CASSLGRVNYGYTF
TRBV9	few	TRBD2	TRBJ2-1	TGTGCCAGCAGCCCCGGGACTAGAAGGGACAATGAGCAGTTCTTC	CASSPGTRRDNEQFF
TRBV9	NA	NA	TRBJ2-4	TGTGCCAGCAGCGTAGAGGATGGCGGCTACGTAGCCAAAAACATTCAGTACTTC	CASSVEDGGYVAKNIQYF
TRBV5-1	NA	NA	TRBJ2-3	TGCGCCAGCAGCGCTGACGTTGGGGATACGCAGTATTTT	CASSADVGDTQYF
TRBV20-1	NA	NA	TRBJ1-2	TGCAGTGCTGAAGACAGGATCTATGGCTACACCTTC	CSAEDRIYGYTF
TRBV28	NA	TRBD2	TRBJ2-1	TGTGCCAGCAGTGCCCAGACTAGCGCGACTTACAATGAGCAGTTCTTC	CASSAQTSATYNEQFF
TRBV5-1	NA	NA	TRBJ2-7	TGCGCCAGCAGCTTGGAAGGGACGGCGTGGTACTTC	CASSLEGTAWYF
TRBV3-1	NA	NA	TRBJ1-5	TGTGCCAGCAGCCAAGTCCATAGCAATCAGCCCCAGCATTTT	CASSQVHSNQPQHF
TRBV29-1	NA	TRBD1	TRBJ2-7	TGCAGCGGGGGGTTGGGACAGGGCTACAATGAGCAGTACTTC	CSGGLGQGYNEQYF
TRBV29-1	NA	NA	TRBJ2-1	TGCAGCGTTGTATTAAGTTGGGATGAGCAGTTCTTC	CSVVLSWDEQFF
TRBV6-1	NA	TRBD1	TRBJ2-7	TGTGCCAGCGGGACAGGGGTGTCCTACGAGCAGTACTTC	CASGTGVSYEQYF
TRBV19	NA	NA	TRBJ1-2	TGTGCCAGTAGTCCGACCCCAGGTGGCTACACCTTC	CASSPTPGGYTF
TRBV30	NA	NA	TRBJ1-4	TGTGCCTGGGTCTCAGGGGAGGTAGGGGAAAAACTGTTTTTT	CAWVSGEVGEKLFF
TRBV4-1	NA	TRBD2	TRBJ2-5	TGCGCCAGCAGCCTTTTTCCTAGCGGGAAAGGCCAAGAGACCCAGTACTTC	CASSLFPSGKGQETQYF
TRBV6-5	few	NA	TRBJ2-3	TGTGCCAGCAGTTACTCCCATGTGCCTAGCACAGATACGCAGTATTTT	CASSYSHVPSTDTQYF
TRBV9	few	NA	TRBJ2-7	TGTGCCAGCAGCGGCAGGGCGGAGGGTCTGCACGAGCAGTACTTC	CASSGRAEGLHEQYF
TRBV29-1	few	TRBD1	TRBJ2-7	TGCAGCGCGGGCGGGACAGGGCATGGCTACGAGCAGTACTTC	CSAGGTGHGYEQYF
TRBV6-1	once	TRBD1	TRBJ2-5	TGTGCCAGCAGTGAAGCCGGGGACAGGGGAGCGTGGGAGACCCAGTACTTC	CASSEAGDRGAWETQYF
TRBV10-3	NA	NA	TRBJ2-7	TGTGCCATCAGTGAGTCAAGGTTCGAGCAGTACTTC	CAISESRFEQYF
TRBV29-1	few	NA	TRBJ2-7	TGCAGCGTTGGAGAAGTTTACGAGCAGTACTTC	CSVGEVYEQYF
TRBV12-3/TRBV12-4	few	TRBD2	TRBJ2-3	TGTGCCAGCAGTTTTTCGGCTAGCGGGATGCGCACAGATACGCAGTATTTT	CASSFSASGMRTDTQYF
TRBV9	NA	TRBD1	TRBJ2-3	TGTGCCAGCAGCGCGCCCGTAGTGGCGACAGGGGGGAGCACAGATACGCAGTATTTT	CASSAPVVATGGSTDTQYF
TRBV29-1	many	TRBD2	TRBJ2-7	TGCAGCGGGGCCGGGGGGGCCTCCTACGAGCAGTACTTC	CSGAGGASYEQYF
TRBV9	few	NA	TRBJ2-7	TGTGCCAGCAGCCCAGGCGCTAGCGCAACTCCCAGGGACGAGCAGTACTTC	CASSPGASATPRDEQYF
TRBV6-5	NA	TRBD2	TRBJ2-5	TGTGCCAGCAGTTATTTAGCGGGAGAATACCAAGAGACCCAGTACTTC	CASSYLAGEYQETQYF
TRBV10-3	few	NA	TRBJ2-5	TGTGCCATCAGGGGACGGGGAGCTCAAGAGACCCAGTACTTC	CAIRGRGAQETQYF
TRBV4-2	few	TRBD1	TRBJ2-1	TGTGCCAGCAGCCGACAGGGGGAAAGGGATGAGCAGTTCTTC	CASSRQGERDEQFF
TRBV25-1	once	NA	TRBJ1-2	TGTGCCAGCAGTGAGGGATCACGAGGCTATGGCTGCACCTTC	CASSEGSRGYGCTF